Detailed here is one T cell receptor (beta chain). This record comes from a study of sequential checkpoint blockade in melanoma. Study details: Randomization was 1:1 between first-line nivolumab→ipilimumab and ipilimumab→nivolumab.

Looked up from germline, CDR1 is SGHDT and CDR2 is YYEEEE. Between the trimmed V and J ends, which lost 0 bases and 0 bases, there was a span of 6 bases. This CDR3 spans 15 amino acids. Noted treatment: randomized to nivolumab then ipilimumab (arm A) or the reverse (arm B). DNA-damaging chemotherapy had not been given to any patient beforehand. PBMC sorting kept live CD3+CD8+ cells without CD19 or CD56. Profiled with immunoSEQ multiplex PCR; TCRdb holds only in-frame clones, not every one. This sample has 3,500 or so clones, with about 64% found just once. The sample was CD8+ T cells sorted from blood (inferred from file names), taken from a patient given nivolumab and ipilimumab in sequence. The receptor's source is a human donor with melanoma. The chain has TRBV5-6 and TRBJ1-4; D gene unclear. The CDR3 loop reads CASSLAGATNEKLFF. The DNA of the CDR3 is TGTGCCAGCAGCTTGGCCGGTGCAACTAATGAAAAACTGTTTTTT.